The clone carrying this T cell receptor beta chain was observed a few times. Its antigen is not known. This sample was taken from a study of Ad26.COV2.S vaccination and SARS-CoV-2 variants. General study points: Analytic work on TCR breadth and depth might have understated the full extent of total T cell responses. Post-vaccination breadth of spike-specific CD8+ and CD4+ T cell responses was reportedly substantial. Ad26.COV2.S recipients had broader spike-specific TCRs (P = 0.0014).

Method: immunoSEQ multiplex PCR; TCRdb's copy keeps in-frame clones and lacks some. The sample yields about 97,000 clones, about 78% seen once. This receptor was obtained from a human donor who had recovered from COVID-19. Sequenced material: peripheral blood, taken after recovery from COVID-19.

The CDR3 DNA is TGTGCCAGCAGTCCAGGGTCTTTACAAGAGACCCAGTACTTC. Amino acids: CASSPGSLQETQYF. V gene TRBV6-5 combines with J gene TRBJ2-5; perhaps TRBD1 as D (5 bases). The CDR3 extends over 14 amino acids. V lost 5 bases to trimming and J lost 2 bases, with 12 bases between them. The V gene's germline CDR1 is MNHEY and CDR2 SVGAGI.